These 9 T cell receptor beta chains share one sample of origin, sequenced in a study of response to subunit inactivated influenza vaccine. TCRdb recomputed calls from the RT-PCR reads with MiXCR, one row per CDR3 protein. This sample has under 950,000 distinct CDR3 sequences; around 21% occur once, and the top ten carry roughly 10%. The starting material was PBMCs from blood, obtained around 5 days after vaccination. The receptors derive from a man over 45 who received an inactivated influenza vaccine.

This clonotype was detected only once. The CDR3 region has the DNA TGTGCCAGCAGCTGGAGGGGGCGTCGGGGGAGGGCCCATGAGCAGTTCTTC. It encodes CASSWRGRRGRAHEQFF. The rearrangement links TRBV7-8 to TRBJ2-1; TRBD1 or TRBD2 may be the D gene (7 bases each). The ends were cut back, 4 bases at V and 8 bases at J, with 24 bases in the middle. This CDR3 has 17 residues. The V gene's germline CDR1 is SGHVS and CDR2 FQNEAQ.

This clonotype occurred many times. The J gene is TRBJ2-7, the V gene TRBV28; TRBD2 agrees at 10 bases. There are 15 residues in the CDR3. Germline values: CDR1 MDHEN, CDR2 SYDVKM. V shed 3 bases, J shed 6 bases, and the junction held 8 bases outside the gene matches. This CDR3 reads CASSFRTSGSSEQYF. CDR3 DNA sequence: TGTGCCAGCAGTTTTCGGACTAGCGGTTCTAGCGAGCAGTACTTC.

This sequence joins TRBV28 and TRBJ2-1; 8 bases fit TRBD2. The V gene's germline CDR1 is MDHEN and CDR2 SYDVKM. Trimming took 2 bases from V and 0 from J; bases not matched to a gene: 6. The CDR3 runs to 17 residues. CDR3 region: CASSLHRGGSSYNEQFF. The CDR3 DNA reads TGTGCCAGCAGTTTACATCGGGGGGGTAGCTCCTACAATGAGCAGTTCTTC.

This clonotype was observed a few times. The rearrangement links TRBV7-2 to TRBJ2-7; no reliable D call. Germline CDR1 reads SGHTA; CDR2 reads FQGNSA. The CDR3 is 13 amino acids. V was pared by 0 bases and J by 1 base, with 4 bases between. The chain's CDR3 is CASSLAWSYEQYF. The DNA for the CDR3 is TGTGCCAGCAGCTTAGCTTGGTCCTACGAGCAGTACTTC.

This clonotype came up a few times. The chain couples TRBV18 to TRBJ2-2; 7 bases fit TRBD2. Losses at the gene ends were 3 bases for V and 3 bases for J; bases not matched to a gene: 4. This CDR3 is built from 15 residues. The germline gives CDR1 KGHSH, CDR2 LQKENI. The DNA for the CDR3 is TGTGCCAGCTCACCGCTCCTAGCGGACACCGGGGAGCTGTTTTTT. Translating gives CASSPLLADTGELFF.

The genes are TRBV12-3 or TRBV12-4 and TRBJ1-1; D is perhaps TRBD1 (5 bases). The V end was cut by 3 bases, the J end by 1 base, with 12 bases between. This CDR3 has 15 residues. CDR3 amino acids: CASSFSGGSNTEAFF. CDR3 bases: TGTGCCAGCAGTTTCAGCGGGGGGTCGAACACTGAAGCTTTCTTT.

This sequence joins TRBV12-3 or TRBV12-4 and TRBJ2-1; D is unresolved. The CDR3 loop spans 11 amino acids. Trimming cost V 8 bases and J 6 bases, with 8 bases left between them. CDR3 residues: CASRGPNEQFF. Written as DNA, the CDR3 is TGTGCCAGCCGAGGCCCCAATGAGCAGTTCTTC.

This clonotype was found a few times. The chain employs TRBV29-1 and TRBJ2-4; D might be TRBD2 (5 bases). Per the germline V gene, CDR1 is SQVTM and CDR2 is ANQGSEA. V was cut by 1 base and J by 5 bases, with 12 bases left in between. The CDR3 has 14 amino acids. CDR3 loop: CSVEGGLVENIQYF. The CDR3 coding sequence is TGCAGCGTTGAAGGCGGACTCGTTGAAAACATTCAGTACTTC.

This chain joins TRBV12-3 or TRBV12-4 and TRBJ1-5, with 9 bases fitting TRBD1. After removal of 5 bases from V and 4 bases from J, the junction contained 6 bases not matched to a gene. The length of the CDR3 is 15 residues. CDR3 loop: CASSTGTGINQPQHF. The CDR3 bases are TGTGCCAGCAGTACGGGGACAGGGATAAATCAGCCCCAGCATTTT.